These 19 T cell receptor beta chains were sequenced from one sample in a study of cytomegalovirus exposure and HLA in healthy donors. PCR primers comprised 60 Vbeta and 13 Jbeta primers. Profiled with immunoSEQ multiplex PCR; TCRdb holds only in-frame clones, not every one. The table lists 130,000 to 150,000 clones, around 80% of them singletons. Sequenced: PBMCs. The receptors shown here come from a woman in her forties or fifties in good health and CMV-seropositive.

CDR3 DNA sequence: TGTGCCAGCAGCTTAGTGGGGGGTTCGGGGAGCTCCTACGAGCAGTACTTC. This gives the protein CASSLVGGSGSSYEQYF. This sequence joins TRBV7-2 and TRBJ2-7, with D possibly matching TRBD2 (6 bases). This CDR3 comprises 17 residues. From germline, CDR1 is SGHTA and CDR2 FQGNSA. V was shortened by 1 base and J by 0 bases, with 16 bases between the two germline ends. Based on the CDR3 plus reference TRBV7-2 and TRBJ2-7, the full variable domain is GAGVSQSPSNKVTEKGKDVELRCDPISGHTALYWYRQSLGQGLEFLIYFQGNSAPDKSGLPSDRFSAERTGGSVSTLTIQRTQQEDSAVYLCASSLVGGSGSSYEQYFGPGTRLTVT.

The rearrangement links TRBV4-2 to TRBJ2-5; D is possibly TRBD2 (5 bases). Germline loops: CDR1 LGHNA, CDR2 YNFKEQ. V was cut by 0 bases and J by 7 bases, with 12 bases left in between. The CDR3 is made up of 14 amino acids. In DNA form, the CDR3 reads TGTGCCAGCAGCCAAGATGGTCTCGAGGGGACCCAGTACTTC. Translation: CASSQDGLEGTQYF.

The chain uses TRBV6-1 and TRBJ1-5; D is uncertain. Germline CDR1 reads MNHNS; CDR2 reads SASEGT. The V gene lost 3 bases and the J gene lost 0 bases, with 12 bases spanning the gap. The CDR3 length is 16 residues. The CDR3 protein is CASSDQVSYSNQPQHF. CDR3 sequence (DNA): TGTGCCAGCAGTGACCAGGTCTCCTATAGCAATCAGCCCCAGCATTTT.

The chain links TRBV10-3 to TRBJ1-1; D is unclear. The germline V gene has CDR1 ENHRY and CDR2 SYGVKD. V was cut by 2 bases and J by 2 bases, with 15 bases left in between. CDR3 length: 16 residues. CDR3 region: CAISEPAGPANTEAFF. In DNA form, the CDR3 reads TGTGCCATCAGTGAGCCGGCAGGTCCGGCCAACACTGAAGCTTTCTTT.

The rearrangement links TRBV4-1 to TRBJ1-5, with D perhaps matching TRBD1 (6 bases). Looked up from germline, CDR1 is MGHRA and CDR2 is YSYEKL. The CDR3 consists of 15 residues. The V end lost 1 base, the J end lost 1 base, and 8 bases lay between the germline ends. CDR3 protein: CASSQGGGSNQPQHF. The CDR3 coding sequence is TGCGCCAGCAGCCAAGGGGGGGGCAGCAATCAGCCCCAGCATTTT.

The V and J genes are TRBV28 and TRBJ1-1; TRBD1 aligns across 9 bases. V gave up 5 bases and J gave up 4 bases; unmatched junction bases: 14. The CDR3 runs 17 residues. Germline V gene sequence: CDR1 MDHEN, CDR2 SYDVKM. The CDR3 region has the DNA TGTGCCAGCAGTCCCCATCCACGACAGGGGGTGTTCACTGAAGCTTTCTTT. Translating it yields CASSPHPRQGVFTEAFF.

This chain joins TRBV11-2 and TRBJ2-3; tentative D call: TRBD1 (5 bases). The CDR3 loop spans 14 amino acids. Germline CDR1 SGHAT, CDR2 FQNNGV. The germline V and J ends were trimmed by 5 bases and 10 bases, with 19 bases remaining between them. The CDR3 bases are TGTGCCAGCAGCCAAAGGGGCGCGCAAGGTTCGCAGTATTTT. Protein: CASSQRGAQGSQYF.

The chain is built from TRBV7-3 and TRBJ2-3; 10 bases match TRBD2. V was pared by 6 bases and J by 4 bases, with 10 bases of the junction left unmatched. The CDR3 runs 16 residues. Per germline, CDR1 SGHTA and CDR2 FQGTGA. CDR3 region: CASSRNSGGAADTQYF. Written as DNA, the CDR3 is TGTGCCAGCAGTCGAAACAGCGGGGGGGCCGCAGATACGCAGTATTTT.

Only a few counts were recorded for this clone. The CDR3 loop reads CASSNTGVTEAFF. In DNA form, the CDR3 reads TGTGCCAGTAGTAATACAGGGGTCACTGAAGCTTTCTTT. V and J are TRBV19 and TRBJ1-1; 7 bases map to TRBD1. The germline CDR1 and CDR2 sequences are LNHDA and SQIVND (reference sequence). CDR3 length equals 13 residues. Unmatched junction bases numbered 3, after V lost 4 bases and J lost 4 bases.

This clone has only one observation. V usage is TRBV11-2 and J usage is TRBJ2-6, with a tentative D call TRBD2 (6 bases). The CDR3 is made up of 17 amino acids. Trimming took 3 bases from V and 0 from J, leaving 12 bases between them. CDR1 and CDR2 (germline): SGHAT, FQNNGV. The CDR3 is CASSFAGPSSGANVLTF. DNA of the CDR3: TGTGCCAGCAGCTTCGCGGGACCGAGCTCTGGGGCCAACGTCCTGACTTTC. Supplemented by reference TRBV11-2 and TRBJ2-6, the full variable domain reads EAGVAQSPRYKIIEKRQSVAFWCNPISGHATLYWYQQILGQGPKLLIQFQNNGVVDDSQLPKDRFSAERLKGVDSTLKIQPAKLEDSAVYLCASSFAGPSSGANVLTFGAGSRLTVL.

This chain uses TRBV7-7 with TRBJ2-3, with 16 bases fitting TRBD2. CDR3 size: 17 residues. From germline, CDR1 is SSHAT and CDR2 FNYEAQ (reference sequence). CDR3 coding DNA: TGTGCTCGCTCGGGACTAGCGGGGGGGATTAGCACAGATACGCAGTATTTT. Residues: CARSGLAGGISTDTQYF.

This clone was recorded only once. V usage is TRBV19 and J usage is TRBJ2-5, with D possibly matching TRBD1 (7 bases). V was shortened by 1 base and J by 4 bases, with 13 bases between the two germline ends. Per the germline V gene, CDR1 is LNHDA and CDR2 is SQIVND (reference sequence). There are 15 residues in the CDR3. The CDR3 reads CASSIGRGEGETQYF. The CDR3 DNA is TGTGCCAGTAGTATAGGCAGGGGGGAAGGAGAGACCCAGTACTTC.

This clone was counted between two and nine times. The V and J genes are TRBV5-1 and TRBJ2-1; 10 bases agree with TRBD2. Germline CDR1 reads SGHRS; CDR2 reads YFSETQ. This CDR3 has 16 amino acids. The V segment lost 4 bases and the J segment 2 bases; nucleotides outside the gene matches: 6. CDR3 nucleotide sequence: TGCGCCAGCAGCCTCCTTAGCGGGGGGACCTACAATGAGCAGTTCTTC. The encoded protein is CASSLLSGGTYNEQFF. Using reference TRBV5-1 and TRBJ2-1 for the parts outside the CDR3, the full variable domain is KAGVTQTPRYLIKTRGQQVTLSCSPISGHRSVSWYQQTPGQGLQFLFEYFSETQRNKGNFPGRFSGRQFSNSRSEMNVSTLELGDSALYLCASSLLSGGTYNEQFFGPGTRLTVL.

The V call is TRBV11-3, the J call TRBJ2-7; D not certain. The germline V gene encodes CDR1 SGHNT and CDR2 YENEEA. V lost 5 bases and J 7 bases, leaving 15 bases between the germline ends. This CDR3 is 13 amino acids long. In DNA form, the CDR3 reads TGTGCCAGCAGCACAACTACGGCTGGTGAGCAGTACTTC. Its protein is CASSTTTAGEQYF.

This chain connects TRBV28 to TRBJ2-5; 7 nucleotides agree with TRBD1. CDR1 and CDR2 from the germline V gene are MDHEN and SYDVKM. The CDR3 runs 14 residues. V trimming: 6 bases; J trimming: 5 bases; junction bases outside the gene matches: 9. CDR3 sequence (DNA): TGTGCCAGCAGCCTACAGGGGATTGAGGAGACCCAGTACTTC. Encoded protein: CASSLQGIEETQYF.

This chain uses TRBV5-4 with TRBJ2-3; 8 bases are a match to TRBD2. Germline values: CDR1 SGHNT, CDR2 YYREEE (reference sequence). The J segment lost 4 bases and the V segment lost 1 base, leaving 8 bases of the junction unmatched. This CDR3 has 16 residues. The CDR3 reads CASSLQAGVVSDTQYF. The CDR3 nucleotides read TGTGCCAGCAGCTTGCAAGCGGGGGTGGTTTCAGATACGCAGTATTTT.

The chain uses TRBV7-2 and TRBJ1-1, with D unclear. V dropped 2 bases and J dropped 5 bases, with 6 bases sitting between them. Per the germline V gene, CDR1 is SGHTA and CDR2 is FQGNSA. This CDR3 region has 12 residues. CDR3 nucleotide sequence: TGTGCCAGCAGCTTACGGGGAACTGAAGCTTTCTTT. Translation gives CASSLRGTEAFF.

The chain joins TRBV10-3 to TRBJ2-3; D is perhaps TRBD1 (7 bases). The CDR3 totals 13 residues. V was shortened by 6 bases and J by 7 bases, with 14 bases between the two germline ends. CDR1 ENHRY and CDR2 SYGVKD come from the germline V gene. This chain's CDR3 is CAIRNQGDYTQYF. As DNA, the CDR3 is TGTGCCATCAGAAACCAGGGGGACTATACGCAGTATTTT.

DNA of the CDR3: TGTGCTAGTGGTTTGTTGCCTAGGATCGGGGGTCCCTACAATGAGCAGTTCTTC. This encodes CASGLLPRIGGPYNEQFF. The rearrangement links TRBV12-5 to TRBJ2-1; D perhaps matches TRBD2 (6 bases). Deletions cut 2 bases from V and 2 bases from J, with 19 bases between. CDR3 length: 18 amino acids. Germline values: CDR1 LGHNT, CDR2 FRNRAP. Looking up the rest from reference TRBV12-5 and TRBJ2-1 gives the full variable domain: DARVTQTPRHKVTEMGQEVTMRCQPILGHNTVFWYRQTMMQGLELLAYFRNRAPLDDSGMPKDRFSAEMPDATLATLKIQPSEPRDSAVYFCASGLLPRIGGPYNEQFFGPGTRLTVL.